The entry below gives a single TCR beta chain sequence along with its context. This record comes from a study of blood T cell repertoires in COVID-19. In the study overall: Acute and convalescent COVID-19 samples came from the United States, Italy and Spain. T cells, B-cell-depleted T cells, or PBMCs supplied cDNA or gDNA.

Original methodology: Quantification of nucleated cells was approximated via reference gene primer amplification. The table came from immunoSEQ multiplex PCR; TCRdb's copy has only in-frame clones and leaves some out. V, J and clone size were drawn from that table, and D and trimming were deduced from the DNA. The sample has 250,000 to 300,000 clones; 88% are singletons. The germline V gene has CDR1 SGDLS and CDR2 YYNGEE. V lost 0 bases and J lost 5, with 8 bases in between. CDR3 size: 13 residues. The J gene is TRBJ2-5, the V gene TRBV9; the D is unclear. Sample: peripheral blood. This TCR came from a woman aged 30 to 39 with acute or convalescent COVID-19. The CDR3 loop is CASSVAGSETQYF. The CDR3 DNA reads as TGTGCCAGCAGCGTAGCGGGTTCTGAGACCCAGTACTTC.